This T cell receptor (beta chain) was found in a study of CD8+ T cells in alopecia areata. Extracted RNA was reverse transcribed into cDNA, the sequencing template. The data were produced by immunoSEQ multiplex PCR, yet TCRdb's version contains in-frame clones alone and is incomplete. The table records around 120,000 clones, 53% of them present only once. Indicated treatment: oral pan-JAK inhibitor, 5-10 mg twice daily. The table lists this clone with a few counts. The CDR3 has 15 amino acids. The V and J ends lost 4 bases and 2 bases, in that order; junction bases with no gene match: 8. Germline V gives CDR1 SGDLS, CDR2 YYNGEE.

V usage is TRBV9 and J usage is TRBJ2-5; TRBD2 agrees at 7 bases. This material consisted of CD4+ T cells sorted from blood, taken at week 4, from a patient treated with tofacitinib. The clonotype was recovered from a human donor with alopecia areata. As DNA, the CDR3 is TGTGCCAGCAGCCGAGGGACTACGACACAAGAGACCCAGTACTTC. This encodes CASSRGTTTQETQYF.